This TCR beta chain came from a study of identical twins. Each CDR3 protein gets one entry after TCRdb re-called the 5' RACE reads with MiXCR. The profile shows about 150,000 distinct CDR3 sequences, 3% to 4% of them singletons. Trimming took 0 bases from V and 5 from J; bases not matched to a gene: 7. Germline loops: CDR1 DFQATT, CDR2 SNEGSKA (reference sequence). The length of the CDR3 is 14 residues. This clonotype occurred many times. The antigen is undetermined. Study-wide results and limits: Its conclusions, products of cross-sectional statistical analysis, did not come from following the same donors. Alpha sequences out of frame and shared by twins had excess low generation probability. Fewer insertions were carried by abundant cord blood beta clonotypes, but none was seen in memory repertoires.

The sequence came from a man between 18 and 29 years old in good health. Sequenced: memory T cells sorted from blood. The genes are TRBV20-1 and TRBJ2-7, with TRBD2 matching over 7 bases. CDR3 sequence reads: CSARDWREIDEQYF. The CDR3 DNA follows: TGCAGTGCTAGAGATTGGCGGGAGATCGACGAGCAGTACTTC.